The T cell receptor (beta chain) described here comes from a study of cytomegalovirus exposure and HLA in healthy donors. PCR was performed using 60 Vbeta and 13 Jbeta primers. Here immunoSEQ multiplex PCR was the method, and the copy in TCRdb shows in-frame clones only, minus some. The sample records about 130,000 clones, over 65% being singletons. This clone was found a few times. Trimming removed 4 bases at V and 7 bases at J, with 13 bases between. Germline V gene lookup returns CDR1 SGHNT and CDR2 YYREEE (reference sequence). The CDR3 runs 13 residues. The clonotype comes from a man between 18 and 35 years old in good health and CMV-seropositive. Sequenced sample: PBMCs. The chain couples TRBV5-4 to TRBJ2-3; unclear D gene. DNA for the CDR3: TGTGCCAGCAGCCTACCATTGGAGCATACGCAGTATTTT. Amino acids: CASSLPLEHTQYF.